The 17 T cell receptor beta chains reported below all come from one sample, sequenced in a study of T cells after posttransplantation cyclophosphamide. The data were produced by immunoSEQ multiplex PCR, yet TCRdb's version contains in-frame clones alone and is incomplete. The table lists some 11,000 clones, with no singletons. Busulfan-fludarabine conditioning, marrow transplant, and cyclophosphamide on days +3 and +4 were administered. Sequencing was performed on PBMCs, taken after allogeneic stem cell transplant with posttransplant cyclophosphamide. The receptors were sampled from a female patient in her thirties or forties who received an allogeneic stem cell transplant from a related donor, was CMV-positive, and had acute GVHD only. These T cells may partly come from the graft donor.

Ten or more counts support this clone. The chain has TRBV5-4 and TRBJ1-3; 7 positions match TRBD1. The V gene end was trimmed by 4 bases and the J gene end by 0 bases; junction bases not matched to a gene: 4. The CDR3 has 15 amino acids. Germline V gene lookup returns CDR1 SGHNT and CDR2 YYREEE (reference sequence). The CDR3 DNA sequence: TGTGCCAGCAGCCTGGACAGGAACTCTGGAAACACCATATATTTT. It is translated as CASSLDRNSGNTIYF. The full variable domain, its missing parts supplied by reference TRBV5-4 and TRBJ1-3, is ETGVTQSPTHLIKTRGQQVTLRCSSQSGHNTVSWYQQALGQGPQFIFQYYREEENGRGNFPPRFSGLQFPNYSSELNVNALELDDSALYLCASSLDRNSGNTIYFGEGSWLTVV.

This clone came up many times. V is TRBV19 and J is TRBJ2-5, with D perhaps TRBD1 (6 bases). CDR3 size: 14 residues. Deletions cut 1 base from V and 7 bases from J, with 13 bases between. The germline V gene has CDR1 LNHDA and CDR2 SQIVND (reference sequence). This CDR3 reads CASSIGRGYVTQYF. As DNA, the CDR3 is TGTGCCAGTAGTATAGGCAGGGGCTATGTGACCCAGTACTTC.

The sample holds many counts of this clone. The chain carries TRBV7-8 and TRBJ1-1, with unresolved D. The ends were cut back, 11 bases at V and 2 bases at J, with 12 bases in the middle. The CDR3 contains 12 residues. CDR1 and CDR2 from the germline V gene are SGHVS and FQNEAQ. Here the CDR3 reads CAGRGLNTEAFF. CDR3 DNA: TGTGCCGGAAGAGGTCTAAACACTGAAGCTTTCTTT.

This clone was seen repeatedly, ten times or more. This chain uses TRBV6-5 with TRBJ2-7; maybe TRBD2 (6 bases). The CDR3 spans 14 residues. Trimming pared 5 bases from V and 1 base from J, leaving 12 bases between. Germline V gives CDR1 MNHEY, CDR2 SVGAGI. The chain's CDR3 is CASSTRDLSYEQYF. The CDR3 DNA follows: TGTGCCAGCAGTACTCGGGACTTGTCCTACGAGCAGTACTTC.

At least ten counts were recorded for this clone. The J gene is TRBJ2-2, the V gene TRBV5-1, with TRBD2 as a possible D gene (5 bases). Germline V lookup: CDR1 SGHRS, CDR2 YFSETQ. CDR3 length equals 16 residues. The V gene lost 7 bases and the J gene lost 0 bases, with 16 bases spanning the gap. CDR3 in DNA: TGCGCCAGCTCAGAATCGGGGAATTCGAACACCGGGGAGCTGTTTTTT. This gives the protein CASSESGNSNTGELFF.

This rearrangement joins TRBV29-1 to TRBJ2-7; 7 nucleotides align to TRBD1. V lost 6 bases to trimming and J lost 3 bases; unmatched junction nucleotides: 5. This CDR3 has 12 amino acids. Germline CDR1 is SQVTM and CDR2 is ANQGSEA. The CDR3 protein is CSVRQGIYEQYF. CDR3 in DNA: TGCAGCGTGCGACAGGGCATCTACGAGCAGTACTTC.

This clone has ten or more counts. The chain couples TRBV5-1 to TRBJ1-1; no clear D gene. Germline values: CDR1 SGHRS, CDR2 YFSETQ. The CDR3 is made up of 14 amino acids. Trimming took off 3 bases at V and 4 bases at J, with 13 bases between the two ends. The CDR3 DNA is TGCGCCAGCAGCTACGGGGTGGGTGGCACTGAAGCTTTCTTT. Its protein is CASSYGVGGTEAFF.

This clone was recorded a few times. V gene TRBV7-2 combines with J gene TRBJ2-5; D is possibly TRBD2 (7 bases). The V end lost 5 bases, the J end lost 4 bases, and 14 bases lay between the germline ends. CDR1 and CDR2 from the germline V gene are SGHTA and FQGNSA. The CDR3 loop spans 14 amino acids. CDR3 protein: CASSTQGGRETQYF. CDR3 DNA: TGTGCCAGCAGCACACAGGGAGGGAGAGAGACCCAGTACTTC.

The sample holds many counts of this clone. This rearrangement joins TRBV6-5 to TRBJ2-7; 8 positions agree with TRBD1. CDR3 size: 13 residues. The germline CDR1 and CDR2 sequences are MNHEY and SVGAGI. With V trimmed by 4 bases and J by 3 bases, 2 bases remained unmatched. The CDR3 spells CASSFGTGYEQYF. DNA of the CDR3: TGTGCCAGCAGTTTCGGGACAGGCTACGAGCAGTACTTC.

This clone was seen ten or more times. The rearrangement uses TRBV4-3 and TRBJ1-4; no clear D gene. The V end was cut by 6 bases, the J end by 8 bases, with 19 bases between. Germline V gene lookup returns CDR1 LGHNA and CDR2 YSLEER. This CDR3 comprises 15 residues. The CDR3 loop reads CASSAGSHFGEKLFF. CDR3 DNA sequence: TGCGCCAGCAGTGCGGGGTCGCATTTCGGGGAAAAACTGTTTTTT.

The chain is built from TRBV9 and TRBJ2-1; 7 bases agree with TRBD2. CDR3 size: 16 residues. The germline gives CDR1 SGDLS, CDR2 YYNGEE. V was pared by 0 bases and J by 7 bases, with 10 bases of the junction left unmatched. CDR3 sequence reads: CASSVDAGERLNEQFF. DNA for the CDR3: TGTGCCAGCAGCGTAGACGCGGGAGAACGTTTAAATGAGCAGTTCTTC.

This clone was counted at least ten times. The rearrangement uses TRBV5-5 and TRBJ1-3, with D possibly TRBD1 on 6 matching bases. The CDR3 runs 15 residues. The germline V gene encodes CDR1 SGHKS and CDR2 YYEKEE (reference sequence). With 0 bases removed from V and 2 bases from J, the gap between germline ends came to 9 bases. The CDR3 here is CASSLDRDTGNTIYF. CDR3 in DNA: TGTGCCAGCAGCTTGGACAGGGACACTGGAAACACCATATATTTT.

The rearrangement uses TRBV18 and TRBJ2-2; tentatively, D is TRBD1 (7 bases). In germline, CDR1 is KGHSH, CDR2 LQKENI. This CDR3 is built from 16 residues. Trimming stripped 1 base from V and 7 bases from J, with 16 bases between. CDR3 coding DNA: TGTGCCAGCTCACCACGGACTACAGGGGCGGGCGGGGAGCTGTTTTTT. This translates into CASSPRTTGAGGELFF.

In this sample, this clone turned up a few times. V and J are TRBV7-9 and TRBJ2-4; 7 nucleotides align to TRBD2. CDR1 and CDR2 from the germline V gene are SEHNR and FQNEAQ (reference sequence). Unmatched junction bases numbered 3, after V lost 5 bases and J lost 2 bases. This CDR3 has 14 amino acids. CDR3 residues: CASSIGTTKNIQYF. In nucleotides, the CDR3 is TGTGCCAGCAGCATCGGGACTACCAAAAACATTCAGTACTTC.

The chain employs TRBV11-2 and TRBJ2-7; TRBD1 might be the D (6 bases). The CDR3 length is 14 residues. Germline V lookup: CDR1 SGHAT, CDR2 FQNNGV. V lost 8 bases, J lost 0 bases, and 14 bases lay in between. The CDR3 nucleotides read TGTGCCAGCGGAGCCCGGGACATCTCCTACGAGCAGTACTTC. Protein: CASGARDISYEQYF.

This clone was seen ten or more times. V is TRBV14 and J is TRBJ2-7; the D gene is possibly TRBD2 (5 bases). The germline CDR1 and CDR2 sequences are SGHDN and FVKESK. With 2 bases removed from V and 3 bases from J, the gap between germline ends came to 29 bases. The CDR3 runs 20 residues. The CDR3 sequence: CASSQNSYSARIMGNYEQYV. For the CDR3, the DNA is TGTGCCAGCAGCCAAAACAGTTATAGCGCCCGCATAATGGGAAACTACGAGCAGTACGTC.

This clone was seen a few times. Other DNA sequences in this specimen translate into the identical CDR3. The V call is TRBV7-2, the J call TRBJ2-3; TRBD2 matches at 8 bases. J gave up 4 bases and V 7 bases, and 13 bases lay outside the gene matches. The V gene's germline CDR1 is SGHTA and CDR2 FQGNSA. This CDR3 has 16 residues. CDR3 nucleotide sequence: TGTGCCAGCAAATTAAATAGAGCGGGGGCGGCAGATACGCAGTATTTT. Translating it yields CASKLNRAGAADTQYF.